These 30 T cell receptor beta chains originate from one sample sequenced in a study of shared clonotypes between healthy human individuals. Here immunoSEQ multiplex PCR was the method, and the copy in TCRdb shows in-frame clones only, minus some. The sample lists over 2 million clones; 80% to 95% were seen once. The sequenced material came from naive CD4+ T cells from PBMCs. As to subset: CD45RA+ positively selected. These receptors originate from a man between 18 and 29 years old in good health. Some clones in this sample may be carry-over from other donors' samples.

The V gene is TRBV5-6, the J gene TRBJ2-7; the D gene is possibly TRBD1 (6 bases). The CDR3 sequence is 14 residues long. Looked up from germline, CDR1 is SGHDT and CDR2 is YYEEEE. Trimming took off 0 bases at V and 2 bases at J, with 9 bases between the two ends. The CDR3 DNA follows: TGTGCCAGCAGCTTGGAACAGGGCCCCTACGAGCAGTACTTC. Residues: CASSLEQGPYEQYF.

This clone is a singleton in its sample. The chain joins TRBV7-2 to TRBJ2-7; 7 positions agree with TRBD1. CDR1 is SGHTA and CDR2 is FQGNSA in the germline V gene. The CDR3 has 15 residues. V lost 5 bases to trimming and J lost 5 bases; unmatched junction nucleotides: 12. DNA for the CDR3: TGTGCCAGCAGCCCAGGGGGTGGGGGCGCCCACGAGCAGTACTTC. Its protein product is CASSPGGGGAHEQYF.

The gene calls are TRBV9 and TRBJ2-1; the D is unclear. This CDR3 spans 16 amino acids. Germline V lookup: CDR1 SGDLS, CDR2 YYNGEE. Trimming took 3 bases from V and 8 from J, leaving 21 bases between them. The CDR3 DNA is TGTGCCAGCAGCGGAGGCGCCCCTAAGGCTACAGATGAGCAGTTCTTC. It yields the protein CASSGGAPKATDEQFF. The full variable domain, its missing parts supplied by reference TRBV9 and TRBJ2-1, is DSGVTQTPKHLITATGQRVTLRCSPRSGDLSVYWYQQSLDQGLQFLIQYYNGEERAKGNILERFSAQQFPDLHSELNLSSLELGDSALYFCASSGGAPKATDEQFFGPGTRLTVL.

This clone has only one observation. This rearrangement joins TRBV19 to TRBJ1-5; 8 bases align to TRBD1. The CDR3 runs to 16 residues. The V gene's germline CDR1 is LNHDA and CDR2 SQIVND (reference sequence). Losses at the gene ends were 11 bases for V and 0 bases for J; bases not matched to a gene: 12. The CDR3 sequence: CAVGGQGPNSNQPQHF. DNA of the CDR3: TGTGCCGTAGGCGGACAGGGACCTAATAGCAATCAGCCCCAGCATTTT.

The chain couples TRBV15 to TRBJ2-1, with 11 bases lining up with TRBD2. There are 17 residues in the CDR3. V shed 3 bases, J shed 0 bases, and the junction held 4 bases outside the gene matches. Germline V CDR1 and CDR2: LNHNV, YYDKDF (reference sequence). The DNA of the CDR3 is TGTGCCACCAGCAGGGGTAGCGGGAGGGCCTCCTACAATGAGCAGTTCTTC. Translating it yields CATSRGSGRASYNEQFF.

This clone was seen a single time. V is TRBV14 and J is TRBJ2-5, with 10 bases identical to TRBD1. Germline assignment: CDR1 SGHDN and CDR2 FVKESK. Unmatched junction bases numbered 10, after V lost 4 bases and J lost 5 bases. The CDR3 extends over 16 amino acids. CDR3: CASSLKGDRGRETQYF. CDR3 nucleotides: TGTGCCAGCAGCCTAAAGGGGGACAGGGGTAGGGAGACCCAGTACTTC.

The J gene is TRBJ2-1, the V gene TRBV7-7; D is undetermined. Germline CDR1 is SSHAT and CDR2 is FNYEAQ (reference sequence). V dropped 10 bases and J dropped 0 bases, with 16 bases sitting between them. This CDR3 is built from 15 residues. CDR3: CATADAPSSYNEQFF. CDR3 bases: TGTGCCACCGCAGACGCTCCGAGCTCCTACAATGAGCAGTTCTTC.

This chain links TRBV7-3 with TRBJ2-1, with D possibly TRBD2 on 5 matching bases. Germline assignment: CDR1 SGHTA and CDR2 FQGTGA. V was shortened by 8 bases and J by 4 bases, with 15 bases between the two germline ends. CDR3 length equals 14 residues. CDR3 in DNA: TGTGCCAGCGGCGGGCCGCCCCCGTACAATGAGCAGTTCTTC. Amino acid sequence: CASGGPPPYNEQFF.

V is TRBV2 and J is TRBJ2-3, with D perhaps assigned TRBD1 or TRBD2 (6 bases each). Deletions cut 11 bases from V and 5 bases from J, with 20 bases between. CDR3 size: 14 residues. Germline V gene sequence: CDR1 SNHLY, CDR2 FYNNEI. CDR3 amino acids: CAGQGGLSGDTQYF. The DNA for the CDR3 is TGTGCCGGGCAAGGGGGGCTATCCGGAGATACGCAGTATTTT.

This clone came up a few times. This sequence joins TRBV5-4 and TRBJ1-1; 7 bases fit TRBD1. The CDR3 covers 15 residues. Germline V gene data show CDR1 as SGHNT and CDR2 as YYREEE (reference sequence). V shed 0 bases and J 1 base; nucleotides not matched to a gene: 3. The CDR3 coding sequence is TGTGCCAGCAGCTTGGGGAGGACAGGGAACACTGAAGCTTTCTTT. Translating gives CASSLGRTGNTEAFF.

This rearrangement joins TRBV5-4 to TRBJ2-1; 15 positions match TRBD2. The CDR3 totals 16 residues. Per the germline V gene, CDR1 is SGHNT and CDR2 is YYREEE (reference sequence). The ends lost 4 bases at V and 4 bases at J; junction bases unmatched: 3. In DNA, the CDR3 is TGTGCCAGCAGCGGGGGGACTAGCGGGAGGTACAATGAGCAGTTCTTC. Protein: CASSGGTSGRYNEQFF.

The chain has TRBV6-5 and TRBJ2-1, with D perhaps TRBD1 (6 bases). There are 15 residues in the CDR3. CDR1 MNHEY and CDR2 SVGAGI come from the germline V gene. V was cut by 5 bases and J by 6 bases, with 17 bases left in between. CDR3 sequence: CASSPMYRGSNEQFF. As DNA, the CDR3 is TGTGCCAGCAGTCCTATGTATAGGGGGTCCAATGAGCAGTTCTTC.

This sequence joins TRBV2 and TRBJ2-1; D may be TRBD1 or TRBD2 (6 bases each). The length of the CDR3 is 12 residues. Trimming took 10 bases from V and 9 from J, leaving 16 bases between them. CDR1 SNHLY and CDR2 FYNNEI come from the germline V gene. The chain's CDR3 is CATKDSSGEQFF. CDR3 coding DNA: TGTGCCACAAAGGACAGTAGCGGTGAGCAGTTCTTC.

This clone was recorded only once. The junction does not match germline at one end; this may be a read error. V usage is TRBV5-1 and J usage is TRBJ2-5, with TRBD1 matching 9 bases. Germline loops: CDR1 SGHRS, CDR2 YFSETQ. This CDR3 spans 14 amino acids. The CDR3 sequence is CAGSWGQGGETQYF. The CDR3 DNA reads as TGCGCCGGCAGCTGGGGACAGGGCGGAGAGACCCAGTACTTC. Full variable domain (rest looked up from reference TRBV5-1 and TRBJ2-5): KAGVTQTPRYLIKTRGQQVTLSCSPISGHRSVSWYQQTPGQGLQFLFEYFSETQRNKGNFPGRFSGRQFSNSRSEMNVSTLELGDSALYLCAGSWGQGGETQYFGPGTRLLVL.

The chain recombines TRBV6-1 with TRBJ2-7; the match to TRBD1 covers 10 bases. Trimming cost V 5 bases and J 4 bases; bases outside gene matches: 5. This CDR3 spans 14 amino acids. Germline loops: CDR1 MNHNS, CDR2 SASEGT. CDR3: CASSPRDRGYEQYF. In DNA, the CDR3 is TGTGCCAGCAGTCCCCGGGACAGGGGTTACGAGCAGTACTTC.

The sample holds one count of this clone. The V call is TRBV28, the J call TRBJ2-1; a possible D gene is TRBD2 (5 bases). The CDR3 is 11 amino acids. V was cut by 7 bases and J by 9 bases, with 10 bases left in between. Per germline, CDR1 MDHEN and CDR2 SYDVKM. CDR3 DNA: TGTGCCAGCAAAGACTACGGTGAGCAGTTCTTC. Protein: CASKDYGEQFF.

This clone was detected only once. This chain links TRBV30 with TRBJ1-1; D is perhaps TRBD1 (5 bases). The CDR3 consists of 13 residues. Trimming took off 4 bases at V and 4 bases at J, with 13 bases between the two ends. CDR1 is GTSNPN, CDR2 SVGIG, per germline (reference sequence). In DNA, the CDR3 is TGTGCCTGGATGGGGGAGGGCCTCACTGAAGCTTTCTTT. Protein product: CAWMGEGLTEAFF.

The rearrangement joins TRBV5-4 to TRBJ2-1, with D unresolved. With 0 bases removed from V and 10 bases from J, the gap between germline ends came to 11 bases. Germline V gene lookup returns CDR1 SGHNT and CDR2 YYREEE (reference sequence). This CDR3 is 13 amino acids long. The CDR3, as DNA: TGTGCCAGCAGCTTGGGGGAACGGCGAGAGCAGTTCTTC. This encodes CASSLGERREQFF. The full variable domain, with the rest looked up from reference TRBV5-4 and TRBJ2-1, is ETGVTQSPTHLIKTRGQQVTLRCSSQSGHNTVSWYQQALGQGPQFIFQYYREEENGRGNFPPRFSGLQFPNYSSELNVNALELDDSALYLCASSLGERREQFFGPGTRLTVL.

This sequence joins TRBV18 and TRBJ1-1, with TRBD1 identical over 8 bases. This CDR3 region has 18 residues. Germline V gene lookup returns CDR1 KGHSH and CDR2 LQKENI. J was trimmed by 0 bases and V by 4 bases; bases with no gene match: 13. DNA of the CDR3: TGTGCCAGCTCACTAGGACTCCGGACAGGGATAGTGAACACTGAAGCTTTCTTT. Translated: CASSLGLRTGIVNTEAFF.

This CDR3 reads CASSRGGLGEQYF. The CDR3 region has the DNA TGTGCCAGCAGCCGGGGCGGGCTAGGCGAGCAGTACTTC. The chain combines TRBV5-4 with TRBJ2-7; D tentatively reads TRBD1 or TRBD2 (5 bases each). The CDR3 has 13 amino acids. Germline V CDR1 and CDR2: SGHNT, YYREEE (reference sequence). The V end was cut by 4 bases, the J end by 6 bases, with 14 bases between. The full variable domain, in which reference TRBV5-4 and TRBJ2-7 provide the parts outside the CDR3, is ETGVTQSPTHLIKTRGQQVTLRCSSQSGHNTVSWYQQALGQGPQFIFQYYREEENGRGNFPPRFSGLQFPNYSSELNVNALELDDSALYLCASSRGGLGEQYFGPGTRLTVT.

The CDR3 loop reads CASSEVLGASYGYTF. In DNA form, the CDR3 reads TGTGCCAGCAGTGAAGTGCTGGGGGCGAGCTATGGCTACACCTTC. J is TRBJ1-2 and V is TRBV6-1, with a tentative D call TRBD1 (6 bases). The CDR3 loop spans 15 amino acids. The germline CDR1 and CDR2 sequences are MNHNS and SASEGT. V was trimmed by 1 base and J by 4 bases, leaving 13 bases between them.

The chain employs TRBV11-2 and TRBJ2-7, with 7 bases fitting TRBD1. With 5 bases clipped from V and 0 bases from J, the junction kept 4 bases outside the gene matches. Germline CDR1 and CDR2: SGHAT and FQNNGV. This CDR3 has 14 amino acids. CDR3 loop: CASSKGGNSYEQYF. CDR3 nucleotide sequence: TGTGCCAGCAGCAAAGGGGGCAACTCCTACGAGCAGTACTTC. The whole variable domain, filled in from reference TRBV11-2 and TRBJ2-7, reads EAGVAQSPRYKIIEKRQSVAFWCNPISGHATLYWYQQILGQGPKLLIQFQNNGVVDDSQLPKDRFSAERLKGVDSTLKIQPAKLEDSAVYLCASSKGGNSYEQYFGPGTRLTVT.

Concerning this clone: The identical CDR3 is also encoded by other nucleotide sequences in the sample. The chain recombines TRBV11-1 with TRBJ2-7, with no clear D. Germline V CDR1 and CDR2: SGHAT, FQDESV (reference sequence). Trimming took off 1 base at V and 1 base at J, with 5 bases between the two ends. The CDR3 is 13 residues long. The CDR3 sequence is CASSLGRSYEQYF. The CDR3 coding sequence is TGTGCCAGCAGCTTAGGGCGTTCCTACGAGCAGTACTTC. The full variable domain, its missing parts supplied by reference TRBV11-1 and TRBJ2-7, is EAEVAQSPRYKITEKSQAVAFWCDPISGHATLYWYRQILGQGPELLVQFQDESVVDDSQLPKDRFSAERLKGVDSTLKIQPAELGDSAMYLCASSLGRSYEQYFGPGTRLTVT.

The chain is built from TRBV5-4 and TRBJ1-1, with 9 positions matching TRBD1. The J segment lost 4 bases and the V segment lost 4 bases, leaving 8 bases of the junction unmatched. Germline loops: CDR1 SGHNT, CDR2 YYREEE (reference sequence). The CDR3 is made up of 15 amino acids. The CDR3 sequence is CASSPTGTGSTEAFF. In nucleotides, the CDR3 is TGTGCCAGCAGCCCGACCGGGACAGGGAGCACTGAAGCTTTCTTT.

CDR3 nucleotides: TGTGCCAGCAGCTTAACAGTCCAAGAGACCCAGTACTTC. It translates to CASSLTVQETQYF. The chain carries TRBV7-2 and TRBJ2-5, with D uncertain. The CDR3 is made up of 13 amino acids. Trimming removed 2 bases from V and 1 base from J, with 5 bases in between. Per the germline V gene, CDR1 is SGHTA and CDR2 is FQGNSA.

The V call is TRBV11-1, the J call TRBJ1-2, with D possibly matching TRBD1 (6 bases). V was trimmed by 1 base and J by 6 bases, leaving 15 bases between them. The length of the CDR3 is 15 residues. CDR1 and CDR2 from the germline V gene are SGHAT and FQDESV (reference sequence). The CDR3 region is CASSLGDTRRDGYTF. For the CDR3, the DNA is TGTGCCAGCAGCTTAGGGGACACCCGGAGAGATGGCTACACCTTC.

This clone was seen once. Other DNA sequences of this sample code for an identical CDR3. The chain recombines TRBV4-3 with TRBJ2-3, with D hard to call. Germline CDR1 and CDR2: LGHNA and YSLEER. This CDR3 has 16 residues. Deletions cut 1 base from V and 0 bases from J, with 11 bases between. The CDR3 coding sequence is TGCGCCAGCAGCCAAGTTGGAGTGACTAGCACAGATACGCAGTATTTT. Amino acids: CASSQVGVTSTDTQYF.

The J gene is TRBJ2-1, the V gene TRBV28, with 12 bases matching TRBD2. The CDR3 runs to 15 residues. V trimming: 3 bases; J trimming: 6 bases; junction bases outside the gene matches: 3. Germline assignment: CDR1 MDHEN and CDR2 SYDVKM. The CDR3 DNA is TGTGCCAGCAGTTTCCTAGCGGGAGGGCCCAATGAGCAGTTCTTC. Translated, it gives CASSFLAGGPNEQFF.

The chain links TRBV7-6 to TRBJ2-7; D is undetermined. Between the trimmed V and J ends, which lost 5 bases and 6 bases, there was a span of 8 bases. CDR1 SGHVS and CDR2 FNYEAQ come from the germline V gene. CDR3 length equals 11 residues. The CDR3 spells CASSQRGEQYF. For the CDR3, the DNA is TGTGCCAGCAGCCAAAGAGGCGAGCAGTACTTC.

CDR3 in DNA: TGTGCCAGCAGCCAAACTTCGGCCTACGAGCAGTACTTC. It translates to CASSQTSAYEQYF. V is TRBV9 and J is TRBJ2-7; no clear D. CDR3 size: 13 residues. Trimming left V 4 bases short and J 2 bases short, with 10 bases between. The germline V gene has CDR1 SGDLS and CDR2 YYNGEE.